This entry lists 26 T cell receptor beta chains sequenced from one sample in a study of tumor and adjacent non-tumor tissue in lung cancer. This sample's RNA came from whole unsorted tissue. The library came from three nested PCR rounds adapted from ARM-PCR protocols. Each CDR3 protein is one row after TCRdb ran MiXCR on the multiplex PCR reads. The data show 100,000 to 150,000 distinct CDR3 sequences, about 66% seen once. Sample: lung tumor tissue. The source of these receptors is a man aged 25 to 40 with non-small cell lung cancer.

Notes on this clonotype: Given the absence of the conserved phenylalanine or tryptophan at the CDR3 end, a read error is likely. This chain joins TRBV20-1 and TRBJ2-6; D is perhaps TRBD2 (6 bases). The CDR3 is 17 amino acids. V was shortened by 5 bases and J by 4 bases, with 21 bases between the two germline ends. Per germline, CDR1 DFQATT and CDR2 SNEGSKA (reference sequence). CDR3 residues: CSAGIGTPGGGANVLTS. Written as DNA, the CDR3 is TGCAGTGCTGGTATCGGGACTCCCGGCGGAGGGGCCAACGTCCTGACTTCC.

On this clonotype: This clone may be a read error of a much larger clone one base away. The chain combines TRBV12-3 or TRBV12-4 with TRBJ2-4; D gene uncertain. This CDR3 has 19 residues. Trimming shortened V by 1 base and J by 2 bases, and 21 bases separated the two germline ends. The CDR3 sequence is CASSLGLDGVGVTKNIQYF. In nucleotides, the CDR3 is TGTGCCAGCAGTTTAGGCCTGGACGGAGTTGGGGTGACCAAAAACATTCAGTACTTC.

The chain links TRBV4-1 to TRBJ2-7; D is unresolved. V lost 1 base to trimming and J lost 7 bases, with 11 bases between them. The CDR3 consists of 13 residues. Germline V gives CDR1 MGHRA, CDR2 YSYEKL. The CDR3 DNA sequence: TGCGCCAGCAGCCAAGCCCCCGGGCGGGAGCAGTACTTC. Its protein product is CASSQAPGREQYF.

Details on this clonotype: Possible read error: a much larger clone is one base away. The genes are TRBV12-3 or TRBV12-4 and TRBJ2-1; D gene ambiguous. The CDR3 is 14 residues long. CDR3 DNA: TGTGTCAGCAGTACGACGGCCACCTACAATGAGCAGTTCTTC. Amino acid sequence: CVSSTTATYNEQFF.

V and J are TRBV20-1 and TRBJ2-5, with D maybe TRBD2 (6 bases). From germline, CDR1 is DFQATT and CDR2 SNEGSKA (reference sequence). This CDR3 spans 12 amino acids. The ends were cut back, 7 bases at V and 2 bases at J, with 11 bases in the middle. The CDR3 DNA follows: TGCAGTGTCCGCGGGGTACAAGAGACCCAGTACTTC. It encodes CSVRGVQETQYF.

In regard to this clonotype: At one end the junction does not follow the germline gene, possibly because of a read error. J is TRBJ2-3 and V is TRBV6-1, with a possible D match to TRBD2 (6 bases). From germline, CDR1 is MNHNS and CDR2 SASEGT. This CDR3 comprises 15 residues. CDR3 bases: TGTGCCAGCGGTGAAGGCGGGACTAGCACAGATACGCAGTATTTT. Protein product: CASGEGGTSTDTQYF.

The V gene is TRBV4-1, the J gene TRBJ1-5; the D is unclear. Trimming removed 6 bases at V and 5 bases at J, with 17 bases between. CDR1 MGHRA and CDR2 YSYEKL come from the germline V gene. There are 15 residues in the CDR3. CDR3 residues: CASSHEGRCDQPQHF. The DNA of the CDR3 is TGCGCCAGCAGTCATGAGGGCAGGTGTGATCAGCCCCAGCATTTT.

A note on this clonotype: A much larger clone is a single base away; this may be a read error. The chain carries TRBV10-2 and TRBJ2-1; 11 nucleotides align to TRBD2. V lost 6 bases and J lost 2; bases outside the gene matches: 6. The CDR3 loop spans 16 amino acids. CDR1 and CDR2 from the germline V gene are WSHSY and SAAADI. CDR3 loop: CASRAVTSGAYNEQFF. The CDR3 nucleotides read TGCGCCAGCAGGGCCGTGACTAGCGGGGCCTACAATGAGCAGTTCTTC.

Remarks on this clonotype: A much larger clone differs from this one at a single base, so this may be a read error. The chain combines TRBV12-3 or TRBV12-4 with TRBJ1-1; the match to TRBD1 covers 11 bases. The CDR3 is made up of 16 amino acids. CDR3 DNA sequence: TGTGCCAGCAGCCCTGGACAGGGGGCGGGTCGGACTGAAGTTTTCTTT. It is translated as CASSPGQGAGRTEVFF.

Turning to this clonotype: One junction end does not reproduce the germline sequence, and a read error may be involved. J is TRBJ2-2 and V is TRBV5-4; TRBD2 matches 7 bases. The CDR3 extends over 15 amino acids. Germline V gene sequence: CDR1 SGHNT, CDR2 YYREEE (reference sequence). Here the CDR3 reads CASILQRGNTGELFF. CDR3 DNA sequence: TGTGCCAGCATCTTGCAGCGGGGAAACACCGGGGAGCTGTTTTTT.

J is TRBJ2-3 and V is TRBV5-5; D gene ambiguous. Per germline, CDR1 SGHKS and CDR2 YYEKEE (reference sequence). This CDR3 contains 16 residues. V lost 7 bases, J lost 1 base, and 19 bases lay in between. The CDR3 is CASGRHTMSGTDTQYF. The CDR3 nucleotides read TGTGCCAGCGGGCGACATACTATGAGTGGCACAGATACGCAGTATTTT.

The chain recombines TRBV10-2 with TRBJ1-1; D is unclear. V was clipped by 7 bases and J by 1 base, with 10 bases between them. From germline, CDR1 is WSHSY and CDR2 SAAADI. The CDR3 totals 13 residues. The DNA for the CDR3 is TGCGCCAGCAACCCGGTGGGGAACACTGAAGCTTTCTTT. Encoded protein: CASNPVGNTEAFF.

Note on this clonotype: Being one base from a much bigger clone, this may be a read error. The CDR3: CASSPDNWNYGYAF. The CDR3, as DNA: TGTGCCAGCAGCCCGGACAACTGGAACTATGGCTACGCCTTC. The chain is built from TRBV6-5 and TRBJ1-2; D is perhaps TRBD1 (5 bases). The CDR3 runs 14 residues. Germline CDR1 MNHEY, CDR2 SVGAGI.

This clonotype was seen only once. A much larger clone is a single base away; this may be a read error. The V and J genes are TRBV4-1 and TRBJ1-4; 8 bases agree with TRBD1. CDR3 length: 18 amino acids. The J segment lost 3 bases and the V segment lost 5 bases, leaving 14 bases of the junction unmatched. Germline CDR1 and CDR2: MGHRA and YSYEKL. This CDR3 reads CASSAPQGERMANEKLFF. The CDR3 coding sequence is TGCGCCAGCAGCGCGCCACAGGGGGAAAGGATGGCTAATGAAAAACTGTTTTTT.

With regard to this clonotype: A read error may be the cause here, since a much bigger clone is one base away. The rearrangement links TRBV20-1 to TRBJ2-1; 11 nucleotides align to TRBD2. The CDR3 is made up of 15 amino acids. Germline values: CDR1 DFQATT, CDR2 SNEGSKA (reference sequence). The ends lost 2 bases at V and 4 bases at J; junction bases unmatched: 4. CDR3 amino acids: CSARFRTSGYNEQFF. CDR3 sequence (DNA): TGCAGTGCTAGATTCAGGACTAGCGGGTACAATGAGCAGTTCTTC.

Written as DNA, the CDR3 is TGTGCCAGCAGCAAGGGGGGACTACTAGCGGGAGGGCCTGGCCAAGAGACCCAGTACTTC. Its protein product is CASSKGGLLAGGPGQETQYF. The genes are TRBV4-2 and TRBJ2-5; 13 bases are a match to TRBD2. CDR3 length equals 20 residues. The germline gives CDR1 LGHNA, CDR2 YNFKEQ. Germline trimming cut 5 bases from V and 1 base from J; bases unmatched to any gene: 16.

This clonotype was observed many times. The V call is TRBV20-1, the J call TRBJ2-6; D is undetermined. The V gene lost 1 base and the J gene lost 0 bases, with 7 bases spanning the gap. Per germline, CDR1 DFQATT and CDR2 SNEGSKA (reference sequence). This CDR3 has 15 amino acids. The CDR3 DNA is TGCAGTGCTAGAGCAATGGGCTCTGGGGCCAACGTCCTGACTTTC. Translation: CSARAMGSGANVLTF.

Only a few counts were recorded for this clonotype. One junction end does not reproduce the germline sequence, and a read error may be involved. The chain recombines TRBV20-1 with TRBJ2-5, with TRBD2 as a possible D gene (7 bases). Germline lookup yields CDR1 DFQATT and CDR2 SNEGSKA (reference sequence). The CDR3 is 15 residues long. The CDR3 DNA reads TGCAATGCTAGAGATCTGCGGGGGCCCCCCGGGGCCCAGTACTTC. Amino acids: CNARDLRGPPGAQYF.

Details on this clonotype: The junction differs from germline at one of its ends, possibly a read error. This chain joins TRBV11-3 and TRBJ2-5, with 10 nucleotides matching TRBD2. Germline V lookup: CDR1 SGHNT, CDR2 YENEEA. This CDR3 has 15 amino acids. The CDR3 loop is CSSSLEAGGQEAQYF. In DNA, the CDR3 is TGTTCCAGCAGTTTAGAAGCGGGAGGGCAAGAGGCCCAGTACTTC.

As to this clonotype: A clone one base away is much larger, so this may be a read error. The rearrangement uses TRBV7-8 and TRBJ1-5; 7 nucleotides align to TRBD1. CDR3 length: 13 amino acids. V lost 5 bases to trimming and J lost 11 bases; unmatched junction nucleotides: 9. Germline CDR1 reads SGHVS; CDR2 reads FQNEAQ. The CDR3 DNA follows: TGTGCCAGCAGCCGTGCCGAGGGACAGTCCCAGCATTTT. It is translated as CASSRAEGQSQHF.

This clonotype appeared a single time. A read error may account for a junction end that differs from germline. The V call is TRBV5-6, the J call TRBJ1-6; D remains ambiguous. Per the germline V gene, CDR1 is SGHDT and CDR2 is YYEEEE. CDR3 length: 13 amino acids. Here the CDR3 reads CASSLSGNSPFHF. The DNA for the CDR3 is TGTGCTAGCAGCTTGAGCGGGAACTCACCCTTCCACTTT. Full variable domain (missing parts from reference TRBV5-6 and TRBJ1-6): DAGVTQSPTHLIKTRGQQVTLRCSPKSGHDTVSWYQQALGQGPQFIFQYYEEEERQRGNFPDRFSGHQFPNYSSELNVNALLLGDSALYLCASSLSGNSPFHFGNGTRLTVT.

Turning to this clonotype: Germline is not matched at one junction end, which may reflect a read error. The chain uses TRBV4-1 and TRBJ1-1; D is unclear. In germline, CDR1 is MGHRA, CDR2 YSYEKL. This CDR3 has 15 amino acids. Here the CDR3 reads CASSQDLGMNTEGFF. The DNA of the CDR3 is TGCGCCAGCAGCCAAGACCTGGGGATGAACACTGAAGGTTTCTTT.

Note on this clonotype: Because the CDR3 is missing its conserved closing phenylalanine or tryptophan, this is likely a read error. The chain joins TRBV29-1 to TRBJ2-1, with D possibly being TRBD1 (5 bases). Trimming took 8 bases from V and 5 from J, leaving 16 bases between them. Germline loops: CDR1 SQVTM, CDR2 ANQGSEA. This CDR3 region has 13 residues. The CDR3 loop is CSIVLRQNNEQFL. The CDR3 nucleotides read TGCAGCATTGTATTGCGACAGAACAATGAGCAGTTCCTC.

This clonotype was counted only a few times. CDR3 sequence: CASSLDVRITEAFF. DNA for the CDR3: TGTGCCAGCAGCTTGGACGTAAGAATCACTGAAGCTTTCTTT. The V call is TRBV5-6, the J call TRBJ1-1; the D is unclear. CDR3 size: 14 residues. Germline CDR1 is SGHDT and CDR2 is YYEEEE. V gave up 0 bases and J gave up 4 bases, with 10 bases separating them.

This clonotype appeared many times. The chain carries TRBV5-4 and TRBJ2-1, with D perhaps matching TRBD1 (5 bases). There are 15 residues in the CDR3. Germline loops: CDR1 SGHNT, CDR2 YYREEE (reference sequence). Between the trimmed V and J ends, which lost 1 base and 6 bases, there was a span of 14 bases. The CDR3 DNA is TGTGCCAGCAGCTTGTGGGCAGGGTCAGGCAATGAGCAGTTCTTC. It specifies CASSLWAGSGNEQFF.

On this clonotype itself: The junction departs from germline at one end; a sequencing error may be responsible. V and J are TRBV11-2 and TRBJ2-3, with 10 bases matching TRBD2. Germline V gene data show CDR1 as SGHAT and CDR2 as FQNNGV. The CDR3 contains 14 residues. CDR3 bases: TGTGCCAGCAGGGGGACTAGCGACACAAATACGCAGTGTTTT. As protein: CASRGTSDTNTQCF.